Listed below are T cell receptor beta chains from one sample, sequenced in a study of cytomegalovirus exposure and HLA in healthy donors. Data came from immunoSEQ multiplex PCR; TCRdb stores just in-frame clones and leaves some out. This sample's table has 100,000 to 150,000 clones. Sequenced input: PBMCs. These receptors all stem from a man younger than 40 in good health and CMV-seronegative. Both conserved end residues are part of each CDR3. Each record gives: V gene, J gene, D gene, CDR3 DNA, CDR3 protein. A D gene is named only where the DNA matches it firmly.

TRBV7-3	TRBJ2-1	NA	TGTGCCAGCAGCTTCGACCGGGGCAATGAGCAGTTCTTC	CASSFDRGNEQFF
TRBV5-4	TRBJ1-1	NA	TGTGCCAGCAGCTCAACCCGGGAGGCCATGGCTTTCTTT	CASSSTREAMAFF
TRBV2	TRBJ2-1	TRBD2	TGTGCCAGCAGGGGACTAGCGGGAGGCTTACTCCCCAGCTCCTACAATGAGCAGTTCTTC	CASRGLAGGLLPSSYNEQFF
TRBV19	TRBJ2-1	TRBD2	TGTGCCAGTAGTACCTCAGCGGGAGATTTTTACAATGAGCAGTTCTTC	CASSTSAGDFYNEQFF
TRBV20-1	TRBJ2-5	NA	TGCAGCTCTAATACGGAGACCCAGTACTTC	CSSNTETQYF
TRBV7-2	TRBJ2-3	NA	TGTGCCAGCAGCTGGTTATTGGGGGGATTAGCAGATACGCAGTATTTT	CASSWLLGGLADTQYF
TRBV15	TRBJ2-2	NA	TGTGCCACCAGCCTACAGTACACCGGGGAGCTGTTTTTT	CATSLQYTGELFF
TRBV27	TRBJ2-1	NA	TGTGCCAGCACGGGACATTACAATGAGCAGTTCTTC	CASTGHYNEQFF
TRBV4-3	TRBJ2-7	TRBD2	TGCGCCAGCAGCCAGGGACTAGCGGGAGGTTACGAGCAGTACTTC	CASSQGLAGGYEQYF
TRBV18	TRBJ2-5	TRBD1	TGTGCCAGCTCACCGACAGGGGGGGAGACCCAGTACTTC	CASSPTGGETQYF
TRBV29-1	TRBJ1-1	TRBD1	TGCAGCGTTGACGGACAGGGGGCGAACACTGAAGCTTTCTTT	CSVDGQGANTEAFF
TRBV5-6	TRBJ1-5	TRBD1	TGTGCCAGCAGCTTCGCAGGGGGCGGGAGTCAGCCCCAGCATTTT	CASSFAGGGSQPQHF
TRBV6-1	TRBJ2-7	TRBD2	TGTGCCAGCAGTGCTCTAGCGGGCTACGAGCAGTACTTC	CASSALAGYEQYF
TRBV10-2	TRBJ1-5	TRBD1	TGCGCCAGCAAGGACAGGCCGGATCAGCCCCAGCATTTT	CASKDRPDQPQHF
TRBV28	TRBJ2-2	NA	TGTGCCAGCAGTTCCCCTGTCCTAACTTCCGCCACCGGGGAGCTGTTTTTT	CASSSPVLTSATGELFF
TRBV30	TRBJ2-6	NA	TGTGCCTGGAGTAACAGGGGGGCCAACGTCCTGACTTTC	CAWSNRGANVLTF
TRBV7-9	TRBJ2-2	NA	TGTGCCACCTATCCTGGGTTAGCGGTGGCCGAGGAGCTGTTTTTT	CATYPGLAVAEELFF
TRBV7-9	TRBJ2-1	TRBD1	TGTGCCAGCAGCCCTTGGGACAGGGTCTACAATGAGCAGTTCTTC	CASSPWDRVYNEQFF
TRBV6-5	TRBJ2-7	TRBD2	TGTGCCAGCAGAACCGCTAGCGGTTACTACGAGCAGTACTTC	CASRTASGYYEQYF
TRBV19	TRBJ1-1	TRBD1	TGTGCCAGTAATTCAGGGGGAGGCACTGAAGCTTTCTTT	CASNSGGGTEAFF
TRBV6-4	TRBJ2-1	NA	TGTGCCAGCAGTGACTCGATGGGAGCCCGAAGCTCCTACAATGAGCAGTTCTTC	CASSDSMGARSSYNEQFF
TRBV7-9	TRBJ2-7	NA	TGTGCCAGCAGCTTAGCGGCCAGGGGGGACGAGCAGTACTTC	CASSLAARGDEQYF
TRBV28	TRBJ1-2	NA	TGTGCCAGCAGTTTGGTGGGGGCCGGCTACACCTTC	CASSLVGAGYTF
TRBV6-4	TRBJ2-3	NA	TGTGCCAGCAGTGACTCAAGCGGAGCCACAGATACGCAGTATTTT	CASSDSSGATDTQYF
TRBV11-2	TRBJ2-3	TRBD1	TGTGCCAGCAGCCCCGGGACAGGGAGCGATACGCAGTATTTT	CASSPGTGSDTQYF
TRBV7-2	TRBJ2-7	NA	TGTGCCAGCAGCTTAGCAGGGAGTTTCGAGCAGTACTTC	CASSLAGSFEQYF